The 5 T cell receptor beta chains in this list originate from one sample, sequenced in a study of tumor-infiltrating lymphocytes in primary liver carcinoma. A constant-region primer primed TCR beta cDNA synthesis from 400 to 550 ng of total RNA. Libraries for TCR beta were built through three nested multiplex PCR rounds, which together made up a slightly modified ARM-PCR procedure. Running 10 cycles apiece, the first two PCR rounds relied on TRBV1-TRBV30 forward primers together with a C-beta reverse primer. TCRdb analysed the multiplex PCR reads with MiXCR anew, one entry per CDR3 protein. The sample lists 120,000 or so distinct CDR3 sequences, roughly three fifths occurring once. For each extraction, RNA and DNA were obtained together from about 21-30 mg of unsorted bulk tissue. Sequencing was performed on liver tumor tissue from sampling region 1. The subset was: tumor region T1, superior pole. Source of these receptors: a woman aged 55-70 years with primary liver carcinoma and hepatitis B virus infection.

This clonotype was counted between two and nine times. The chain has TRBV5-1 and TRBJ2-3; 9 nucleotides align to TRBD2. The CDR3 spans 15 residues. The trim removed 3 bases at V and 9 bases at J, leaving 11 bases unmatched. Germline loops: CDR1 SGHRS, CDR2 YFSETQ. CDR3 coding DNA: TGCGCCAGCAGCTCTTTAGCGGGAGTGGGGTCGACGCAGTATTTT. Its protein product is CASSSLAGVGSTQYF.

The rearrangement uses TRBV29-1 and TRBJ1-1; D uncertain. V was trimmed by 0 bases and J by 5 bases, leaving 7 bases between them. CDR1 is SQVTM and CDR2 is ANQGSEA in the germline V gene. The CDR3 spans 12 residues. This chain's CDR3 is CSVEERVTEAFF. The CDR3 coding sequence is TGCAGCGTTGAAGAGAGAGTGACTGAAGCTTTCTTT.

In regard to this clonotype: A much larger clonotype is one base distant, so this may be a read error. The chain carries TRBV4-1 and TRBJ2-5, with D possibly being TRBD2 (5 bases). The CDR3 covers 16 residues. Germline values: CDR1 MGHRA, CDR2 YSYEKL. V was trimmed by 7 bases and J by 5 bases, leaving 23 bases between them. CDR3 sequence: CASNTRYRAWEETQYF. For the CDR3, the DNA is TGCGCCAGCAACACCCGATACCGGGCCTGGGAGGAGACCCAGTACTTC.

Only a few counts were recorded for this clonotype. This sequence joins TRBV12-3 or TRBV12-4 and TRBJ2-2; D remains unclear. The ends were cut back, 3 bases at V and 5 bases at J, with 10 bases in the middle. The CDR3 loop spans 14 amino acids. The CDR3 here is CASSLKWSTGELFF. CDR3 in DNA: TGTGCCAGCAGTTTGAAATGGTCAACCGGGGAGCTGTTTTTT.

The chain links TRBV5-1 to TRBJ2-5; D is unresolved. CDR3 length: 13 amino acids. Trimming took off 0 bases at V and 0 bases at J, with 3 bases between the two ends. The germline CDR1 and CDR2 sequences are SGHRS and YFSETQ. CDR3 sequence (DNA): TGCGCCAGCAGCTTGGGCTACCAAGAGACCCAGTACTTC. Amino acids: CASSLGYQETQYF.